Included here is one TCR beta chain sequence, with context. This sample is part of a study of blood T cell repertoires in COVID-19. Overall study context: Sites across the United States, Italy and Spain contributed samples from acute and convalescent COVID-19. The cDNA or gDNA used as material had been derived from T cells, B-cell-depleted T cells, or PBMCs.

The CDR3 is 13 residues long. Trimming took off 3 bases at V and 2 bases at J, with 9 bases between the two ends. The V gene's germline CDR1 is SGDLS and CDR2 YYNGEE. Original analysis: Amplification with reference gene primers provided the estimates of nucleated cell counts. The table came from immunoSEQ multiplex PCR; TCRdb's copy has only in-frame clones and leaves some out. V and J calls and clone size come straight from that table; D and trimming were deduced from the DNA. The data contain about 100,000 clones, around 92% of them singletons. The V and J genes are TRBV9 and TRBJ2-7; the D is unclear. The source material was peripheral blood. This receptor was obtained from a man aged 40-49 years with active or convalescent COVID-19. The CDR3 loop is CASSGGYTYEQYF. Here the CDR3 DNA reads TGTGCCAGCAGCGGAGGTTATACCTACGAGCAGTACTTC.